Listed below are T cell receptor beta chains from one sample, sequenced in a study of CD4 and CD8 cells across lung adenocarcinoma regions. TCRdb independently ran MiXCR on the PCR reads; one entry per CDR3 protein. The sample includes about 11,000 distinct CDR3 sequences, approximately 50% of them seen just once. Sequencing used CD8+ T cells from the center of a lung tumor. The receptors derive from a female donor with lung adenocarcinoma. The CD4 and CD8 labels of this study may be unreliable. Each CDR3 is given with its conserved first and last residue. Fields, in order: V gene, D gene, J gene, clone size, CDR3 DNA, CDR3 protein. D genes are given only for firm matches. Size values are once, few and many counts, or a class for expanded clones, and some rows have none.

TRBV4-1,TRBD2,TRBJ2-5,many,TGCGCCAGCAGCCAAGTTGACGGGGGGAACCAAGAGACCCAGTACTTC,CASSQVDGGNQETQYF
TRBV11-3,TRBD2,TRBJ2-1,once,TGTGCCAGCAGCTTAGGTACTAGCGGGGTTTACAATGAGCAGTTCTTC,CASSLGTSGVYNEQFF
TRBV6-1,TRBD1,TRBJ1-1,-,TGTGCCAGCAGGGGACAGCTGAACACTGAAGCTTTCTTT,CASRGQLNTEAFF
TRBV27,-,TRBJ2-1,-,TGTGCCAGATGGCATCTGTGGGGTGAGCAGTTCTTC,CARWHLWGEQFF
TRBV6-1,-,TRBJ2-7,many,TGTGCCAGCAGTCCCGAATGGCGCCCCTACGAGCAGTACTTC,CASSPEWRPYEQYF
TRBV4-1,-,TRBJ2-1,-,TGCGCCAGCAGCCAAGTACGGGGTGAGCAGTTCTTC,CASSQVRGEQFF
TRBV4-1,TRBD1,TRBJ1-4,-,TGCGCCAGCAGCTCCGGGACAGGGAATGAAAAACTGTTTTTT,CASSSGTGNEKLFF
TRBV11-1,-,TRBJ2-7,once,TGTGCCAGCAGCGGCCCCAGGGAGGTGGGGTACGAGCAGTACTTC,CASSGPREVGYEQYF
TRBV11-1,TRBD1,TRBJ2-2,many,TGTGCCAGCAGCCCCGGGACAGCTTACACCGGGGAGCTGTTTTTT,CASSPGTAYTGELFF
TRBV12-5,-,TRBJ2-1,medium-sized,TGTGCTAGTGGTCTCGTGGGGGGCGGCCCATATAGTGCGTATCCCAATGAGCAGTTCTTC,CASGLVGGGPYSAYPNEQFF
TRBV11-1,TRBD1,TRBJ1-5,once,TGTGCCAGCAGTCCGGGACAGGGGGTTCAGCCCCTGCACTTT,CASSPGQGVQPLHF
TRBV6-1,-,TRBJ2-1,few,TGTGCCAGCGGGGGGTCGGGGGCTATGATTTCCTACAATGAGCAGTTCTTC,CASGGSGAMISYNEQFF
TRBV6-1,TRBD2,TRBJ2-7,-,TGTGCCAGCAGTGAAAGGGCGGATAGGGGGGTAGCGGGAGGGCGGTCCTACGAGCAGTACTTC,CASSERADRGVAGGRSYEQYF
TRBV10-1,-,TRBJ2-4,-,TGCGCCAGCACGGACTCGTCCAACATTCAGTACTTC,CASTDSSNIQYF
TRBV24-1,-,TRBJ2-5,-,TGTGCCACCAGTGATCCGATCGTAGAGACCCAGTACTTC,CATSDPIVETQYF
TRBV6-1,TRBD1,TRBJ2-3,few,TGTGCCAGCAGCGATGGACAGGGGAGCACAGATACGCAGTATTTT,CASSDGQGSTDTQYF
TRBV6-2/TRBV6-3,-,TRBJ2-5,-,TGTGCCAGCAGTTACCTGAGAGAGACCCAGTACTTC,CASSYLRETQYF
TRBV6-1,TRBD2,TRBJ2-4,few,TGTGCCAGCAGTGAAAAGCCTAGCGGGAGGGCCTGGTCCAAAAACATTCAGTACTTC,CASSEKPSGRAWSKNIQYF
TRBV6-1,TRBD2,TRBJ2-1,few,TGTGCCAGCAGCGCGGGAGTCACCTACAATGAGCAGTTCTTC,CASSAGVTYNEQFF
TRBV12-3/TRBV12-4,-,TRBJ2-7,-,TGTGCCAGCAGCACCGGGGCCCACGAGCAGTACTTC,CASSTGAHEQYF
TRBV6-1,-,TRBJ2-5,-,TGTGCCAGCAGGAGAACGGGTTCCCAGTACTTC,CASRRTGSQYF
TRBV6-5,-,TRBJ2-1,-,TGTGCCAGCAGTTACGGGGGCCCGTTAGGATATTTCAATGAGCAGTTCTTC,CASSYGGPLGYFNEQFF